Each of the 8 T cell receptor beta chains below was sequenced from the same sample in a study of cytomegalovirus exposure and HLA in healthy donors. The PCR made use of 60 Vbeta and 13 Jbeta primers. Produced via immunoSEQ multiplex PCR; TCRdb's table is partial and in-frame only. Of 140,000 to 150,000 clones listed, over 70% are singletons. What was sequenced was PBMCs. The source is a woman aged 40-49 years in good health and CMV-seronegative.

The chain links TRBV25-1 to TRBJ1-1, with 8 bases aligning to TRBD1. The V segment lost 7 bases and the J segment 1 base; nucleotides outside the gene matches: 5. Germline values: CDR1 MGHDK, CDR2 SYGVNS. This CDR3 spans 14 amino acids. The CDR3 bases are TGTGCCAGCACTCAGGGGACAGGGAACACTGAAGCTTTCTTT. Translation: CASTQGTGNTEAFF.

The gene calls are TRBV7-8 and TRBJ2-7, with 7 bases identical to TRBD2. The CDR3 runs to 16 residues. Germline V gene lookup returns CDR1 SGHVS and CDR2 FQNEAQ. J gave up 3 bases and V 1 base, and 9 bases lay outside the gene matches. CDR3 coding DNA: TGTGCCAGCAGCTTAGTGGGGGGGTCAGGGCGCTACGAGCAGTACTTC. Translating gives CASSLVGGSGRYEQYF.

V gene TRBV5-1 combines with J gene TRBJ2-5, with TRBD1 as a possible D gene (5 bases). Germline V gene data show CDR1 as SGHRS and CDR2 as YFSETQ. The CDR3 covers 15 residues. Trimming cost V 0 bases and J 0 bases, with 9 bases left between them. The CDR3 nucleotides read TGCGCCAGCAGCTTGGCAATAGGGGACCAAGAGACCCAGTACTTC. Residues: CASSLAIGDQETQYF.

The chain joins TRBV19 to TRBJ1-2; D gene uncertain. The CDR3 totals 14 residues. With 6 bases removed from V and 5 bases from J, the gap between germline ends came to 16 bases. Germline-derived CDR1 and CDR2 are LNHDA and SQIVND (reference sequence). The CDR3 region is CASRPHKELYGYTF. The DNA for the CDR3 is TGTGCCAGTAGGCCTCACAAGGAACTATATGGCTACACCTTC.

The chain has TRBV27 and TRBJ1-4; possibly TRBD1 for D (5 bases). Trimming took 3 bases from V and 5 from J, leaving 13 bases between them. Germline V gene sequence: CDR1 MNHEY, CDR2 SMNVEV (reference sequence). The CDR3 is 15 amino acids. The CDR3 DNA is TGTGCCAGCAGTTTGACACCAGGGTTAAATGAAAAACTGTTTTTT. Encoded protein: CASSLTPGLNEKLFF.

The V call is TRBV2, the J call TRBJ1-5; D might be TRBD1 (5 bases). The CDR3 is 15 residues long. V was shortened by 4 bases and J by 4 bases, with 14 bases between the two germline ends. From germline, CDR1 is SNHLY and CDR2 FYNNEI. This CDR3 reads CASSAEQVKNQPQHF. In DNA, the CDR3 is TGTGCCAGCAGTGCTGAACAGGTTAAAAATCAGCCCCAGCATTTT.

This chain links TRBV7-9 with TRBJ1-2; 9 bases are a match to TRBD1. The J segment lost 6 bases and the V segment lost 6 bases, leaving 11 bases of the junction unmatched. Germline CDR1 SEHNR, CDR2 FQNEAQ (reference sequence). The CDR3 totals 15 residues. CDR3 sequence (DNA): TGTGCCAGCAGGCATACAGGGGGCCACGAGGATGGCTACACCTTC. This codes for CASRHTGGHEDGYTF. The variable domain in full, completed from reference TRBV7-9 and TRBJ1-2, reads DTGVSQNPRHKITKRGQNVTFRCDPISEHNRLYWYRQTLGQGPEFLTYFQNEAQLEKSRLLSDRFSAERPKGSFSTLEIQRTEQGDSAMYLCASRHTGGHEDGYTFGSGTRLTVV.

This chain connects TRBV5-1 to TRBJ2-3, with TRBD1 as a possible D gene (6 bases). This CDR3 contains 16 residues. V was cut by 4 bases and J by 6 bases, with 21 bases left in between. In germline, CDR1 is SGHRS, CDR2 YFSETQ. As DNA, the CDR3 is TGCGCCAGCAGCCAGAACAGGGCTATGAGGCCCGATACGCAGTATTTT. Protein sequence: CASSQNRAMRPDTQYF.